A single sample gave rise to the 29 T cell receptor beta chains below, sequenced in a study of T cell responses to AZD1222 COVID-19 vaccine. The data were produced by immunoSEQ multiplex PCR, yet TCRdb's version contains in-frame clones alone and is incomplete. The sample contains 130,000 or so clones, more than 85% of which appear only once. The sequencing here drew on peripheral blood, taken on day 0 of AZD1222 vaccination. These receptor sequences come from an adult in good health.

The rearrangement joins TRBV6-5 to TRBJ2-7, with 7 positions matching TRBD1. CDR1 is MNHEY, CDR2 SVGAGI, per germline. The CDR3 has 15 residues. The junction had 10 bases not matched to a gene; V was cut back by 6 bases and J by 2 bases. CDR3 in amino acids: CASSPQTGRPYEQYF. The CDR3 nucleotides are TGTGCCAGCAGCCCCCAGACAGGGCGACCCTACGAGCAGTACTTC.

This chain joins TRBV6-5 and TRBJ2-7, with D perhaps assigned TRBD1 or TRBD2 (5 bases each). Germline lookup yields CDR1 MNHEY and CDR2 SVGAGI. Between the trimmed V and J ends, which lost 6 bases and 2 bases, there was a span of 11 bases. The CDR3 is made up of 13 amino acids. The CDR3 loop is CASSPGTAYEQYF. The CDR3 DNA sequence: TGTGCCAGCAGCCCCGGGACGGCCTACGAGCAGTACTTC.

The gene calls are TRBV7-3 and TRBJ2-2; 8 bases are shared with TRBD1. Unmatched junction bases numbered 3, after V lost 2 bases and J lost 1 base. CDR3 size: 16 residues. Germline V CDR1 and CDR2: SGHTA, FQGTGA. The CDR3 sequence is CASSLQGAVNTGELFF. In nucleotides, the CDR3 is TGTGCCAGCAGCTTACAGGGGGCAGTGAACACCGGGGAGCTGTTTTTT.

This clone was counted a single time. This sequence joins TRBV29-1 and TRBJ1-5; 8 nucleotides line up with TRBD1. V dropped 4 bases and J dropped 6; count of bases not matched to a gene: 14. The CDR3 contains 16 residues. From germline, CDR1 is SQVTM and CDR2 ANQGSEA. CDR3 sequence reads: CSVAVTGQGIGQPQHF. CDR3 sequence (DNA): TGCAGCGTTGCGGTTACCGGACAGGGAATAGGTCAGCCCCAGCATTTT.

The rearrangement joins TRBV5-1 to TRBJ1-5; perhaps TRBD1 as D (6 bases). The CDR3 length is 17 residues. V shed 2 bases and J shed 5 bases, with 20 bases lying between them. Germline V gene lookup returns CDR1 SGHRS and CDR2 YFSETQ. CDR3 nucleotides: TGCGCCAGCAGCTTCACCGGGACACCCAAATCTGATCAGCCCCAGCATTTT. As protein: CASSFTGTPKSDQPQHF.

The rearrangement links TRBV3-1 (or the pseudogene TRBV3-2) to TRBJ2-5, with 10 bases matching TRBD2. The CDR3 runs 16 residues. Germline V gene lookup returns CDR1 LGHDT and CDR2 YNNKEL (reference sequence). J gave up 1 base and V 1 base, and 3 bases lay outside the gene matches. The CDR3 sequence is CASSQVASGGQETQYF. CDR3 DNA sequence: TGTGCCAGCAGCCAAGTGGCTAGCGGGGGCCAAGAGACCCAGTACTTC.

J is TRBJ1-2 and V is TRBV18; D might be TRBD1 (6 bases). Trimming left V 6 bases short and J 6 bases short, with 14 bases between. CDR1 is KGHSH, CDR2 LQKENI, per germline. This CDR3 has 13 residues. DNA for the CDR3: TGTGCCAGCTCCGACGGGAGGGGGAATGGCTACACCTTC. Its protein product is CASSDGRGNGYTF.

The chain has TRBV25-1 and TRBJ1-2, with unresolved D. Germline assignment: CDR1 MGHDK and CDR2 SYGVNS. V was cut by 3 bases and J by 2 bases, with 7 bases left in between. This CDR3 is 13 amino acids long. CDR3 loop: CASSDWLNYGYTF. In nucleotides, the CDR3 is TGTGCCAGCAGTGATTGGTTGAACTATGGCTACACCTTC.

The V and J genes are TRBV14 and TRBJ2-1; the D is unclear. The V end lost 3 bases, the J end lost 5 bases, and 5 bases lay between the germline ends. Germline CDR1 reads SGHDN; CDR2 reads FVKESK. This CDR3 spans 12 amino acids. The DNA of the CDR3 is TGTGCCAGCAGCCATGTTCACAATGAGCAGTTCTTC. It yields the protein CASSHVHNEQFF.

The chain couples TRBV7-2 to TRBJ2-2, with a weak D call TRBD2 (6 bases). The V gene lost 5 bases and the J gene lost 3 bases, with 13 bases spanning the gap. The CDR3 is 15 amino acids. Germline assignment: CDR1 SGHTA and CDR2 FQGNSA. The CDR3 DNA is TGTGCCAGCAGCGCTCGAGCGGGCGACACCGGGGAGCTGTTTTTT. It translates to CASSARAGDTGELFF.

V gene TRBV28 combines with J gene TRBJ1-2, with 7 positions matching TRBD1. The CDR3 is made up of 13 amino acids. Trimming removed 6 bases from V and 6 bases from J; junction bases left unmatched: 7. The germline gives CDR1 MDHEN, CDR2 SYDVKM. For the CDR3, the DNA is TGTGCCAGCAGCACGACAGGGTTTGATGGCTACACCTTC. Protein product: CASSTTGFDGYTF.

This clone was observed a single time. CDR3 sequence (DNA): TGTGCCAGCAGCTTAGAACAGCCTGGCTATGGCTACACCTTC. Protein sequence: CASSLEQPGYGYTF. This chain uses TRBV7-9 with TRBJ1-2; D remains unclear. V gave up 1 base and J gave up 4 bases, with 10 bases separating them. CDR3 length: 14 amino acids. Germline CDR1 reads SEHNR; CDR2 reads FQNEAQ (reference sequence).

V usage is TRBV11-2 and J usage is TRBJ1-1, with D possibly TRBD1 on 5 matching bases. Germline V CDR1 and CDR2: SGHAT, FQNNGV. The V and J ends lost 5 bases and 6 bases respectively, with 16 bases between them. This CDR3 has 14 residues. DNA of the CDR3: TGTGCCAGCAGCCGTCCAAGTGGGGACCCTGAAGCTTTCTTT. Its protein is CASSRPSGDPEAFF.

This clone was counted once. The V and J genes are TRBV7-4 and TRBJ1-4; D unclear. The CDR3 is 14 amino acids. Germline V gene lookup returns CDR1 SGHVT and CDR2 SQSDAQ. The ends were cut back, 8 bases at V and 6 bases at J, with 16 bases in the middle. The CDR3 DNA is TGTGCCAGCTGTCATACGGAGATTGATGAAAAACTGTTTTTT. The encoded protein is CASCHTEIDEKLFF.

The chain recombines TRBV19 with TRBJ1-2; D perhaps matches TRBD1 (6 bases). The length of the CDR3 is 14 residues. V was trimmed by 4 bases and J by 5 bases, leaving 14 bases between them. Germline values: CDR1 LNHDA, CDR2 SQIVND (reference sequence). The CDR3 sequence is CASSNYRDRYGYTF. CDR3 DNA: TGTGCCAGTAGTAACTACAGGGATAGGTATGGCTACACCTTC.

The chain uses TRBV13 and TRBJ1-6, with D possibly matching TRBD1 (5 bases). The length of the CDR3 is 14 residues. Germline assignment: CDR1 PRHDT and CDR2 FYEKMQ (reference sequence). The V end lost 3 bases, the J end lost 9 bases, and 12 bases lay between the germline ends. CDR3 loop: CASSLMGGGSPLHF. CDR3 DNA: TGTGCCAGCAGCTTGATGGGGGGAGGTTCACCCCTCCACTTT. The variable domain in full, completed from reference TRBV13 and TRBJ1-6, reads AAGVIQSPRHLIKEKRETATLKCYPIPRHDTVYWYQQGPGQDPQFLISFYEKMQSDKGSIPDRFSAQQFSDYHSELNMSSLELGDSALYFCASSLMGGGSPLHFGNGTRLTVT.

The J gene is TRBJ2-1, the V gene TRBV28; 7 nucleotides line up with TRBD2. CDR1 MDHEN and CDR2 SYDVKM come from the germline V gene. This CDR3 spans 14 amino acids. Unmatched junction bases numbered 13, after V lost 9 bases and J lost 8 bases. The CDR3 nucleotides read TGTGCCAGTTCCACAGCGGGACCTTTCCATGAGCAGTTCTTC. It specifies CASSTAGPFHEQFF.

V and J are TRBV9 and TRBJ1-2; 11 nucleotides match TRBD1. Germline assignment: CDR1 SGDLS and CDR2 YYNGEE. V shed 0 bases and J 4 bases; nucleotides not matched to a gene: 8. The CDR3 has 17 residues. The CDR3 sequence is CASSVGHLGTGGYGYTF. CDR3 DNA sequence: TGTGCCAGCAGCGTAGGTCATTTAGGGACAGGGGGCTATGGCTACACCTTC.

This clone was recorded once. The V call is TRBV27, the J call TRBJ1-2, with a tentative D call TRBD1 (6 bases). The CDR3 has 19 amino acids. Trimming left V 5 bases short and J 1 base short, with 26 bases between. Germline V lookup: CDR1 MNHEY, CDR2 SMNVEV (reference sequence). CDR3 protein: CASSPLPRQASTDNYGYTF. The CDR3 DNA is TGTGCCAGCAGTCCCCTACCCCGACAGGCATCAACCGATAACTATGGCTACACCTTC.

The rearrangement uses TRBV27 and TRBJ2-5, with D possibly matching TRBD2 (5 bases). The CDR3 spans 13 residues. The V end lost 7 bases, the J end lost 4 bases, and 13 bases lay between the germline ends. In germline, CDR1 is MNHEY, CDR2 SMNVEV (reference sequence). The CDR3 region is CASKLAGGETQYF. For the CDR3, the DNA is TGTGCCAGCAAGTTGGCGGGCGGAGAGACCCAGTACTTC.

The rearrangement links TRBV29-1 to TRBJ2-1; 10 nucleotides line up with TRBD1. Looked up from germline, CDR1 is SQVTM and CDR2 is ANQGSEA. The CDR3 extends over 13 amino acids. CDR3 in amino acids: CSDGTGAANEQFF. For the CDR3, the DNA is TGCAGTGATGGGACAGGGGCTGCCAATGAGCAGTTCTTC.

The rearrangement joins TRBV7-6 to TRBJ2-7, with D possibly being TRBD1 or TRBD2 (7 bases each). With 2 bases removed from V and 7 bases from J, the gap between germline ends came to 27 bases. This CDR3 region has 18 residues. Germline loops: CDR1 SGHVS, CDR2 FNYEAQ. CDR3 region: CASSLIVGGTDLPQEQYF. The CDR3, as DNA: TGTGCCAGCAGCTTAATTGTGGGAGGGACAGATTTACCCCAGGAGCAGTACTTC.

This rearrangement joins TRBV7-6 to TRBJ1-6; 10 positions agree with TRBD1. V shed 2 bases and J 8 bases; nucleotides not matched to a gene: 3. Germline CDR1 reads SGHVS; CDR2 reads FNYEAQ. This CDR3 has 15 amino acids. The CDR3 DNA reads as TGTGCCAGCAGCTTAAGTGGGACAGGGGATTCACCCCTCCACTTT. This gives the protein CASSLSGTGDSPLHF.

In DNA form, the CDR3 reads TGTGCCAGCAGTGAACAGCTCAATCAGCCCCAGCATTTT. Its protein product is CASSEQLNQPQHF. This rearrangement joins TRBV6-4 to TRBJ1-5, with D uncertain. Germline V lookup: CDR1 MRHNA, CDR2 SNTAGT. CDR3 length equals 13 residues. Deletions cut 3 bases from V and 3 bases from J, with 6 bases between.

This clone appeared a single time. The V and J genes are TRBV4-1 and TRBJ2-7; 11 bases fit TRBD1. Germline-derived CDR1 and CDR2 are MGHRA and YSYEKL. The CDR3 is made up of 15 amino acids. V shed 4 bases, J shed 4 bases, and the junction held 6 bases outside the gene matches. DNA for the CDR3: TGCGCCAGCAGCCCTTTAGGGACAGGGGGTTACGAGCAGTACTTC. It translates to CASSPLGTGGYEQYF.

The V and J genes are TRBV5-1 and TRBJ1-1, with D possibly matching TRBD1 (5 bases). Trimming left V 5 bases short and J 3 bases short, with 11 bases between. This CDR3 is 13 amino acids long. Looked up from germline, CDR1 is SGHRS and CDR2 is YFSETQ. The CDR3 bases are TGCGCCAGCAGAACCGGGGGGGACACTGAAGCTTTCTTT. Translation gives CASRTGGDTEAFF. The variable domain in full, with the rest retrieved from reference TRBV5-1 and TRBJ1-1, is KAGVTQTPRYLIKTRGQQVTLSCSPISGHRSVSWYQQTPGQGLQFLFEYFSETQRNKGNFPGRFSGRQFSNSRSEMNVSTLELGDSALYLCASRTGGDTEAFFGQGTRLTVV.

J is TRBJ2-5 and V is TRBV12-3 or TRBV12-4, with D hard to call. The CDR3 extends over 12 amino acids. Trimming took 7 bases from V and 0 from J, leaving 6 bases between them. The CDR3 sequence: CASTGYQETQYF. The CDR3 DNA is TGTGCCAGCACAGGTTACCAAGAGACCCAGTACTTC.

This clone was counted a single time. The limits of the CDR3 on the DNA are not certain, so only TCRdb's listed CDR3 is given. The chain couples TRBV21-1 to TRBJ2-7; the table's D call of TRBD2 was not tested on the DNA. TRBV21-1 is classified as a pseudogene. The CDR3 totals 14 residues, both ends included. This chain's CDR3 is CASEWGGGSYEQYF.

The J gene is TRBJ1-5, the V gene TRBV30; TRBD1 aligns across 9 bases. V dropped 4 bases and J dropped 7; count of bases not matched to a gene: 8. Germline V lookup: CDR1 GTSNPN, CDR2 SVGIG (reference sequence). CDR3 size: 14 residues. As DNA, the CDR3 is TGTGCCTGGAAAAAACAGGGGGCGAGGCAGCCCCAGCATTTT. Translated, it gives CAWKKQGARQPQHF. Together with reference TRBV30 and TRBJ1-5, the CDR3 gives the full variable domain: SQTIHQWPATLVQPVGSPLSLECTVEGTSNPNLYWYRQAAGRGLQLLFYSVGIGQISSEVPQNLSASRPQDRQFILSSKKLLLSDSGFYLCAWKKQGARQPQHFGDGTRLSIL.